This T cell receptor (beta chain) emerged from a study of vaccination effects on CD4 cells after COVID-19. Turning to the study itself: Subjects were given two BNT162b2 or mRNA-1273 vaccine doses. Convalescent patient samples, from two individuals, date to 16 days and one week before vaccination.

Prior to sequencing, the ViraFEST assay stimulated PBMC with viral peptide pools, which expanded the antigen-specific CD4+ T cells. The culture ran for approximately 10 days, and then CD4+ T cells were isolated. The person acquired a PCR-confirmed SARS-CoV-2 infection between March and December 2020. In culture with 10 IU/ml IL-2 and around 10 ug/ml peptides, PBMC were grown at some 2 million per well. General study points: In convalescents, post-vaccine spike-reactive clones were mainly new clones induced by vaccination.

Libraries were prepared by immunoSEQ multiplex PCR; TCRdb keeps only in-frame clonotypes and omits some of them. The table shows some 40,000 clones, with 70% to 80% occurring only once. To note about this clone: Antigen: not known.

This receptor was identified in a human donor who had a prior SARS-CoV-2 infection. The specimen comprised CD4+ T cells from PBMCs cultured with HCoV-NL63 spike peptides, sampled before COVID-19 vaccination.

The CDR3 nucleotides are TGTGCCAGTAGTGGGGGCTCCTACAATGAGCAGTTCTTC. This translates into CASSGGSYNEQFF. The rearrangement links TRBV11-2 to TRBJ2-1; perhaps D is TRBD1 or TRBD2 (5 bases each). The CDR3 loop spans 13 amino acids. Germline V gene lookup returns CDR1 SGHAT and CDR2 FQNNGV. V gave up 9 bases and J gave up 0 bases, with 9 bases separating them.